The T cell receptor (beta chain) described here comes from a study of lung T cells in sarcoidosis with Löfgren's syndrome. Overall study: Bronchoalveolar lavage fluid in sarcoidosis accumulates CD4+ T cells. Overall study results and limits: Versus controls, Löfgren's syndrome patients reportedly showed TRAV12-1 and TRBV2 as most expanded.

As concerns this clonotype: Its antigen remains unidentified. Germline is not matched at one junction end, which may reflect a read error.

Each CDR3 protein is one row after TCRdb ran MiXCR on the reads. There are thousands of distinct CDR3 sequences in the sample; about 29% occur only once, and roughly 8.7% lies in the top ten. CDR3 length equals 17 residues. Germline V gives CDR1 LGHNA, CDR2 YNFKEQ. This rearrangement joins TRBV4-2 to TRBJ2-3; 8 nucleotides line up with TRBD2. Sequencing was performed on CD4+ T cells from PBMCs. The receptor comes from a human donor with sarcoidosis (Löfgren's syndrome or another form), or a control subject (not recorded which). The DNA of the CDR3 is TGTGCCAGTAGCCGAGATTCGAGCGGGAGTTTTTCAGATACGCAGTATTTT. Protein product: CASSRDSSGSFSDTQYF.